These 21 T cell receptor beta chains came from one sample sequenced in a study of T cells in Graves' hyperthyroidism and ophthalmopathy. Amplified regions were TCR beta CDR3 sequences from RNA transcripts. HTBI primers were used for first-round RT-PCR of the TCR CDR3. TCRdb used MiXCR to reprocess the multiplex PCR reads, holding one entry per CDR3 protein. The sample comprises around 520,000 distinct CDR3 sequences, approximately 15% of which are singletons, and 15% to 20% rests with the top ten. Sequencing was done on a sample of blood. Receptors originate from a woman aged 18-29 years with Graves' hyperthyroidism.

Many counts were recorded for this clonotype. The chain has TRBV7-8 and TRBJ2-1; 14 bases are a match to TRBD2. The CDR3 covers 19 residues. The V gene end was trimmed by 5 bases and the J gene end by 0 bases; junction bases not matched to a gene: 9. The germline gives CDR1 SGHVS, CDR2 FQNEAQ. The CDR3 bases are TGTGCCAGCAGCCCTAGACTAGCGGGAGGGATGAGCTCCTACAATGAGCAGTTCTTC. Translated, it gives CASSPRLAGGMSSYNEQFF. The entire variable domain, with the rest obtained from reference TRBV7-8 and TRBJ2-1, is as follows: GAGVSQSPRYKVAKRGQDVALRCDPISGHVSLFWYQQALGQGPEFLTYFQNEAQLDKSGLPSDRFFAERPEGSVSTLKIQRTQQEDSAVYLCASSPRLAGGMSSYNEQFFGPGTRLTVL.

This clonotype was detected ten times or more. The gene calls are TRBV3-1 and TRBJ2-7; 7 bases align to TRBD1. J lost 2 bases, V lost 4 bases, and 8 bases had no gene match. This CDR3 is 15 amino acids long. CDR1 and CDR2 (germline): LGHDT, YNNKEL (reference sequence). The CDR3 DNA is TGTGCCAGCAGCCCCCAAACAGGGGTCACCTACGAGCAGTACTTC. Its translation: CASSPQTGVTYEQYF.

This clonotype has a count of ten or more. The gene calls are TRBV12-3 or TRBV12-4 and TRBJ2-1; 7 nucleotides align to TRBD2. The CDR3 has 16 residues. V lost 3 bases and J lost 8; bases outside the gene matches: 13. This CDR3 is CASSFRWEGGFYEQFF. Here the CDR3 DNA reads TGTGCCAGCAGTTTTAGGTGGGAGGGCGGCTTTTATGAGCAGTTCTTC.

The sample holds many counts of this clonotype. The chain couples TRBV12-3 or TRBV12-4 to TRBJ1-5; D not resolved. This CDR3 is 14 amino acids long. Trimming shortened V by 1 base and J by 4 bases, and 8 bases separated the two germline ends. The DNA of the CDR3 is TGTGCCAGCAGTTTAGATTCCAATAATCAGCCCCAGCATTTT. Translating it yields CASSLDSNNQPQHF.

To note about this clonotype: One base away lies a much larger clone, so this may be a sequencing read error. The gene calls are TRBV20-1 and TRBJ1-3, with 9 bases fitting TRBD1. J lost 8 bases, V lost 3 bases, and 11 bases had no gene match. CDR3 size: 15 residues. Germline V lookup: CDR1 DFQATT, CDR2 SNEGSKA (reference sequence). The CDR3 sequence is CSASVTGGLGDTIYF. In nucleotides, the CDR3 is TGCAGTGCTAGTGTCACAGGGGGCCTCGGAGACACCATATATTTT.

This clonotype has a count of ten or more. The rearrangement links TRBV20-1 to TRBJ2-3, with TRBD2 matching 10 bases. Trimming cost V 3 bases and J 3 bases; bases outside gene matches: 9. Per the germline V gene, CDR1 is DFQATT and CDR2 is SNEGSKA (reference sequence). CDR3 length equals 16 residues. The CDR3 loop reads CSARGTSVKGTDTQYF. The CDR3, as DNA: TGCAGTGCTAGGGGGACTAGCGTGAAGGGGACAGATACGCAGTATTTT.

This clonotype was recorded many times. The chain's CDR3 is CASSLEASYEQYF. The CDR3 nucleotides read TGTGCCAGCAGTTTAGAGGCGTCCTACGAGCAGTACTTC. This chain links TRBV12-3 or TRBV12-4 with TRBJ2-7; no clear D. The CDR3 totals 13 residues. V lost 1 base and J lost 1, with 5 bases in between.

This clonotype was observed a few times. This chain uses TRBV10-2 with TRBJ1-1; D ambiguous. V dropped 0 bases and J dropped 1 base, with 6 bases sitting between them. The CDR3 extends over 14 amino acids. Germline CDR1 reads WSHSY; CDR2 reads SAAADI. In DNA, the CDR3 is TGCGCCAGCAGTGAGTCGATCTGGAACACTGAAGCTTTCTTT. Its protein product is CASSESIWNTEAFF.

The chain has TRBV12-3 or TRBV12-4 and TRBJ2-5; 9 positions agree with TRBD2. The CDR3 totals 14 residues. V dropped 6 bases and J dropped 2; count of bases not matched to a gene: 4. CDR3 nucleotide sequence: TGTGCCAGCAGGGCTAGCGGGGTACAAGAGACCCAGTACTTC. Its translation: CASRASGVQETQYF.

The chain carries TRBV6-2 or TRBV6-3 and TRBJ2-7; TRBD2 agrees at 8 bases. This CDR3 region has 15 residues. Germline CDR1 reads MNHEY; CDR2 reads SVGEGT. Unmatched junction bases numbered 8, after V lost 0 bases and J lost 7 bases. DNA for the CDR3: TGTGCCAGCAGTTACTCGGGTAGCGGGGAGGAGGAGCAGTACGTC. It encodes CASSYSGSGEEEQYV.

This clonotype was picked up many times. The chain has TRBV28 and TRBJ2-1, with 10 bases identical to TRBD2. The CDR3 is made up of 16 amino acids. V lost 6 bases to trimming and J lost 4 bases; unmatched junction nucleotides: 9. The germline V gene has CDR1 MDHEN and CDR2 SYDVKM. CDR3 in DNA: TGTGCCAGCAGCGGCGTTAGCGGGAGGACTTACAATGAGCAGTTCTTC. Translating it yields CASSGVSGRTYNEQFF.

At least ten counts were recorded for this clonotype. The chain has TRBV2 and TRBJ2-5, with D hard to call. The CDR3 consists of 11 residues. Between the trimmed V and J ends, which lost 10 bases and 4 bases, there was a span of 10 bases. Germline CDR1 and CDR2: SNHLY and FYNNEI. This chain's CDR3 is CATLVGETQYF. In DNA, the CDR3 is TGTGCCACCCTCGTAGGAGAGACCCAGTACTTC.

At least ten counts were recorded for this clonotype. The gene calls are TRBV11-2 and TRBJ1-4, with 7 bases identical to TRBD1. V shed 7 bases and J 5 bases; nucleotides not matched to a gene: 4. The CDR3 has 13 residues. Germline V gene data show CDR1 as SGHAT and CDR2 as FQNNGV. Here the CDR3 reads CASTGTANEKLFF. In nucleotides, the CDR3 is TGTGCCAGCACCGGGACAGCGAATGAAAAACTGTTTTTT.

The V gene is TRBV30, the J gene TRBJ1-2, with TRBD1 matching over 7 bases. The CDR3 sequence is 16 residues long. Trimming cost V 0 bases and J 8 bases; bases outside gene matches: 15. Germline CDR1 GTSNPN, CDR2 SVGIG (reference sequence). The CDR3 reads CAWSVRRQGIGVGYTF. The CDR3, as DNA: TGTGCCTGGAGTGTCCGCCGACAGGGTATAGGGGTAGGCTACACCTTC.

This clonotype was found a few times. V gene TRBV10-2 combines with J gene TRBJ2-7, with a weak D call TRBD2 (6 bases). The CDR3 is 15 amino acids. With 3 bases removed from V and 1 base from J, the gap between germline ends came to 13 bases. Germline-derived CDR1 and CDR2 are WSHSY and SAAADI. Written as DNA, the CDR3 is TGCGCCAGCAGTGACATCGGAGCGGGTTCCTACGAGCAGTACGTC. Amino acid sequence: CASSDIGAGSYEQYV.

CDR3 in amino acids: CSATWQGAYGYTF. The CDR3 DNA follows: TGCAGTGCCACGTGGCAGGGGGCCTATGGCTACACCTTC. This sequence joins TRBV20-1 and TRBJ1-2; 8 nucleotides align to TRBD1. The V gene's germline CDR1 is DFQATT and CDR2 SNEGSKA (reference sequence). V lost 6 bases, J lost 4 bases, and 7 bases stayed unmatched. This CDR3 has 13 residues.

This clonotype was found many times. The chain employs TRBV9 and TRBJ1-1, with unresolved D. This CDR3 is built from 13 residues. Germline values: CDR1 SGDLS, CDR2 YYNGEE. The V and J ends lost 0 bases and 3 bases respectively, with 6 bases between them. The CDR3 loop reads CASSVDRDTEAFF. CDR3 DNA: TGTGCCAGCAGCGTAGACAGAGACACTGAAGCTTTCTTT.

This clonotype was seen at least ten times. J is TRBJ1-5 and V is TRBV18; D possibly corresponds to TRBD1 (5 bases). The CDR3 loop spans 12 amino acids. Germline V lookup: CDR1 KGHSH, CDR2 LQKENI. V was cut by 4 bases and J by 6 bases, with 7 bases left in between. The CDR3 DNA sequence: TGTGCCAGCTCACAGGGGAGTCAGCCCCAGCATTTT. Residues: CASSQGSQPQHF.

This clonotype has only a few counts. This may come from a read error, since a much larger clone is one base off. The chain is built from TRBV7-2 and TRBJ1-1, with 8 bases fitting TRBD1. CDR3 length equals 15 residues. The trim removed 10 bases at V and 0 bases at J, leaving 10 bases unmatched. Germline V gene lookup returns CDR1 SGHTA and CDR2 FQGNSA. The CDR3 sequence: CANRVRGHMNTEAFF. In nucleotides, the CDR3 is TGTGCCAACCGGGTCAGGGGGCACATGAACACTGAAGCTTTCTTT.

The sample holds many counts of this clonotype. This chain connects TRBV30 to TRBJ2-7; maybe TRBD1 (6 bases). CDR3 length: 12 amino acids. V was clipped by 0 bases and J by 5 bases, with 8 bases between them. CDR1 and CDR2 from the germline V gene are GTSNPN and SVGIG (reference sequence). CDR3 sequence: CAWSVQGHEQYV. The CDR3 bases are TGTGCCTGGAGTGTACAGGGTCACGAGCAGTACGTC.

The chain couples TRBV27 to TRBJ2-1, with D unclear. The CDR3 spans 16 residues. Per germline, CDR1 MNHEY and CDR2 SMNVEV (reference sequence). V was trimmed by 4 bases and J by 0 bases, leaving 13 bases between them. This chain's CDR3 is CASSYLDRSSYNEQFF. Written as DNA, the CDR3 is TGTGCCAGCAGTTACCTGGACCGTAGCTCCTACAATGAGCAGTTCTTC.